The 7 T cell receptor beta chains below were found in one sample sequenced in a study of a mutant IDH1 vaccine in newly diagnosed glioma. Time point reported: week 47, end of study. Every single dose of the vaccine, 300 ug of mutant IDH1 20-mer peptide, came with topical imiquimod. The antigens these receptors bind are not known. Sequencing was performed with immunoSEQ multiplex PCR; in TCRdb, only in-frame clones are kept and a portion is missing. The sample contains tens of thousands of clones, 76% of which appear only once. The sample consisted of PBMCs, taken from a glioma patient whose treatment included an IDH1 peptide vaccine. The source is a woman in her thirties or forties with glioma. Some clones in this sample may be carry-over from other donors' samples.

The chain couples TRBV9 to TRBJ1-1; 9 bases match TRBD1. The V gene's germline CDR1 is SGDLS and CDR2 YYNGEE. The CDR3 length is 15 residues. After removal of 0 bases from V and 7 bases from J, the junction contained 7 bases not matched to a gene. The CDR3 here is CASSVAGTGRHEAFF. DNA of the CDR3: TGTGCCAGCAGCGTAGCTGGGACAGGGCGACATGAAGCTTTCTTT.

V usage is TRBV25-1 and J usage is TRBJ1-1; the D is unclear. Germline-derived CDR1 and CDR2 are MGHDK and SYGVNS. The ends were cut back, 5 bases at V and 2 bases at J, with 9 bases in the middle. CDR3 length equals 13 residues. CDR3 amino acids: CASSLGSNTEAFF. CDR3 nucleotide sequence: TGTGCCAGCAGTCTGGGGAGCAACACTGAAGCTTTCTTT.

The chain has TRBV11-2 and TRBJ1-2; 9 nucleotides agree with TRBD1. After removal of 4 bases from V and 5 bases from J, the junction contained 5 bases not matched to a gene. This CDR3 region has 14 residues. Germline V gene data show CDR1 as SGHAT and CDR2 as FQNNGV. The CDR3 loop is CASSSTGGPYGYTF. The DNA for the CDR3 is TGTGCCAGCAGCTCCACAGGGGGCCCGTATGGCTACACCTTC.

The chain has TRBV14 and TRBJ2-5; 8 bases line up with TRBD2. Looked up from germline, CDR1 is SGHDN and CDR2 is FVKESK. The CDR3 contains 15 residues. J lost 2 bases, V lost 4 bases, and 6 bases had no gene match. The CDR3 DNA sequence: TGTGCCAGCAGCCTTGGGACTAGGGGGCAAGAGACCCAGTACTTC. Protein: CASSLGTRGQETQYF.

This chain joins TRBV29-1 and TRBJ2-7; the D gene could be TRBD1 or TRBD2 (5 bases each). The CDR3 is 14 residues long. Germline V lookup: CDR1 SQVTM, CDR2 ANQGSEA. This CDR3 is CRPSSKGTSYEQYF. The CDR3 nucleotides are TGCAGGCCGTCCTCCAAAGGGACCTCCTACGAGCAGTACTTC.

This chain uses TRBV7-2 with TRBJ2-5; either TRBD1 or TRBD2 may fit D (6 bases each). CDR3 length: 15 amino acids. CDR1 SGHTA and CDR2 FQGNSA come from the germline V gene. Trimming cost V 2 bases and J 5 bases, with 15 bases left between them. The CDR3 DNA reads TGTGCCAGCAGCTTAAATAGGGGGGCGGGGGAGACCCAGTACTTC. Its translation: CASSLNRGAGETQYF.

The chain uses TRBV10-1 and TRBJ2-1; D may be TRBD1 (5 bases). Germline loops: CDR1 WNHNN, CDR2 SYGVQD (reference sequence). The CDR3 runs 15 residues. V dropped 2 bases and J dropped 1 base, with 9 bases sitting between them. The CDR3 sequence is CASSEVAGSYNEQFF. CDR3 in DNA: TGCGCCAGCAGTGAGGTCGCAGGGTCCTACAATGAGCAGTTCTTC.